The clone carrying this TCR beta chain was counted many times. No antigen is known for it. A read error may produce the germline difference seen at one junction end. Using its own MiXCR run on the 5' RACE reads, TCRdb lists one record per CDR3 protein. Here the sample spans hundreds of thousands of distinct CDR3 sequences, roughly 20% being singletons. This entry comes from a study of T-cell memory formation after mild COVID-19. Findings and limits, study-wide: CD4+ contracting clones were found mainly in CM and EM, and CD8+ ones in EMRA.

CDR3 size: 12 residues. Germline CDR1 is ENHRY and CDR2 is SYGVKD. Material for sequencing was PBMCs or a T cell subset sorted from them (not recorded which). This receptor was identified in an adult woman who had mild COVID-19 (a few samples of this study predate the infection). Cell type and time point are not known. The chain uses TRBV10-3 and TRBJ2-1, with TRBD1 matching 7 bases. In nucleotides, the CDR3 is TGTGCCATCAGTGATCGAGACAGGGAGCCGTTCTTC. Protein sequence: CAISDRDREPFF.